The clone carrying this T cell receptor (beta chain) was detected a few times. Its antigen remains unidentified. These data originate in a study of post-analysis software for immune sequencing data. On the study more broadly: The patients showed relapsing-remitting, secondary progressive and progressive-relapsing multiple sclerosis courses. Overall study findings and caveats: When patients were compared with controls, 5 or 6 TRBV segments were more frequent, TRBV5-6, TRBV5-1 and TRBV20-1 among them. Analysis by F measure revealed that same-batch samples clustered strongly together.

The germline V gene has CDR1 MNHNS and CDR2 SASEGT. V gave up 1 base and J gave up 4 bases, with 13 bases separating them. The CDR3 extends over 15 amino acids. Unique-molecular-identifier-tagged TCR beta cDNA libraries were used. Using its own MiXCR run on the PCR reads, TCRdb lists one record per CDR3 protein. Of about half a million distinct CDR3 sequences in the sample, under 40% were seen once. The rearrangement uses TRBV6-1 and TRBJ2-5; D uncertain. Sequencing was carried out using blood. This receptor was taken from a girl under 18 with multiple sclerosis. The CDR3 reads CASSEGTERGETQYF. DNA of the CDR3: TGTGCCAGCAGTGAAGGGACGGAGAGAGGAGAGACCCAGTACTTC.